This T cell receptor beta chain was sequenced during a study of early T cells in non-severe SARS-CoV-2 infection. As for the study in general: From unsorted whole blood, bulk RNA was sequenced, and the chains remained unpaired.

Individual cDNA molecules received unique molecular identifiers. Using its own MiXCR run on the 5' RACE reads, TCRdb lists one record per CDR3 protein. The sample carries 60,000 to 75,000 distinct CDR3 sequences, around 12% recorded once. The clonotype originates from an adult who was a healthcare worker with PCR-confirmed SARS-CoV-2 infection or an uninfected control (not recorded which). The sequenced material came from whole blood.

CDR3 in DNA: TGCAGTGCCAGGACTAGCGGGAGGGGCGCCTACAATGAGCAGTTCTTC. It yields the protein CSARTSGRGAYNEQFF. The chain employs TRBV20-1 and TRBJ2-1; 15 positions match TRBD2. Germline assignment: CDR1 DFQATT and CDR2 SNEGSKA (reference sequence). This CDR3 is built from 16 residues. With V trimmed by 6 bases and J by 2 bases, 5 bases remained unmatched.